This T cell receptor (beta chain) was obtained from a study of blood T cells in healthy people across ages. Remarks on this clonotype: Its antigen is unidentified. The junction differs from germline at one of its ends, possibly a read error.

Through a sample-barcoded 5' primer and a J-beta primer mix, a second PCR was run for roughly 7 to 11 cycles. The authors tagged each cDNA molecule using a template-switch adaptor with 12 random nucleotides. Using its own MiXCR run on the 5' RACE reads, TCRdb lists one record per CDR3 protein. The profile shows 1.5 million to 2 million distinct CDR3 sequences, roughly 49% of them singletons. In germline, CDR1 is MDHEN, CDR2 SYDVKM. The CDR3 is made up of 15 amino acids. Whole-study results and caveats: Older age coincided with a roughly linear decline in TCR beta diversity per million T cells. Unknown CMV status may confound age-related changes in expanded clones.

V gene TRBV28 combines with J gene TRBJ1-6; D uncertain. Specimen: blood. This receptor was identified in a woman in her thirties or forties in good health. The CDR3 is CACSQQLRVGSPLHF. CDR3 coding DNA: TGTGCCTGCAGTCAGCAATTGCGGGTTGGTTCACCCCTCCACTTT.